This T cell receptor beta chain was profiled in a study of T cell responses to AZD1222 COVID-19 vaccine. Study-wide points: Spike-specific TCR breadth and depth were elevated following two AZD1222 doses.

TCRdb keeps only in-frame clones here, not all; method: immunoSEQ multiplex PCR. The table shows some 140,000 clones, with 88% occurring only once. On this clone itself: Its antigen is unidentified.

CDR3 length equals 14 residues. Trimming removed 6 bases from V and 2 bases from J, with 13 bases in between. Germline-derived CDR1 and CDR2 are LNHDA and SQIVND (reference sequence). This sequence joins TRBV19 and TRBJ1-2; D is possibly TRBD1 (5 bases). The sequencing here drew on peripheral blood, taken on day 0 of AZD1222 vaccination. This clonotype originated in an adult in good health. The CDR3 is CASRSPGGNYGYTF. CDR3 bases: TGTGCCAGTAGATCCCCGGGGGGGAACTATGGCTACACCTTC.